These 7 T cell receptor beta chains came from one sample sequenced in a study of blood T cells in healthy people across ages. Primers used in a second PCR of about 7 to 11 cycles were a sample-barcoded 5' primer and a J-beta primer mix. TCRdb reprocessed the 5' RACE reads via MiXCR and lists one record per CDR3 protein. This table has 1.5 million or so distinct CDR3 sequences, about 40% appearing once. Material for sequencing was blood. The receptors come from a woman aged 18 to 35 in good health.

As concerns this clonotype: At one end the junction does not follow the germline gene, possibly because of a read error. This rearrangement joins TRBV25-1 to TRBJ1-6; no clear D gene. The germline gives CDR1 MGHDK, CDR2 SYGVNS. This CDR3 contains 14 residues. The DNA of the CDR3 is TGTGCCAACAGTCCAACGGGGTATAATTCACCCCTCCACTTT. It is translated as CANSPTGYNSPLHF.

The chain combines TRBV20-1 with TRBJ1-6; D ambiguous. V was pared by 0 bases and J by 2 bases, with 8 bases between. The CDR3 spans 15 residues. Germline V gene sequence: CDR1 DFQATT, CDR2 SNEGSKA (reference sequence). Here the CDR3 DNA reads TGCAGTGCTAGAGAGACGGGGACCTATAATTCACCCCTCCACTTT. Encoded protein: CSARETGTYNSPLHF.

The genes are TRBV4-1 and TRBJ2-1, with D tentatively TRBD2 (6 bases). Trimming shortened V by 3 bases and J by 7 bases, and 16 bases separated the two germline ends. This CDR3 comprises 15 residues. The germline V gene encodes CDR1 MGHRA and CDR2 YSYEKL. CDR3 bases: TGCGCCAGCAGCCATAGCCGGGACTCCCTAAATGAGCAGTTCTTC. Protein product: CASSHSRDSLNEQFF.

This clonotype came up once. The chain is built from TRBV7-9 and TRBJ1-5, with D possibly matching TRBD1 (6 bases). V gave up 6 bases and J gave up 0 bases, with 21 bases separating them. The germline CDR1 and CDR2 sequences are SEHNR and FQNEAQ (reference sequence). The CDR3 sequence is 18 residues long. In DNA, the CDR3 is TGTGCCAGCAGTTATAAAAGGGGGGAGCTGGGTAGCAATCAGCCCCAGCATTTT. Translated, it gives CASSYKRGELGSNQPQHF.

This clonotype has only a few counts. The chain employs TRBV5-1 and TRBJ2-5; 10 positions agree with TRBD1. Germline trimming cut 2 bases from V and 4 bases from J; bases unmatched to any gene: 11. The CDR3 sequence is 17 residues long. The germline gives CDR1 SGHRS, CDR2 YFSETQ. CDR3: CASSFKKTGGAAETQYF. CDR3 DNA sequence: TGCGCCAGCAGCTTTAAAAAGACAGGGGGCGCGGCAGAGACCCAGTACTTC.

On this clonotype: Germline is not matched at one junction end, which may reflect a read error. The rearrangement links TRBV5-1 to TRBJ2-3; D may be TRBD1 or TRBD2 (5 bases each). Germline CDR1 reads SGHRS; CDR2 reads YFSETQ. The length of the CDR3 is 14 residues. The CDR3 loop is CASSPPRGQDMQYF. The CDR3 region has the DNA TGCGCCAGCAGCCCCCCTCGGGGCCAGGATATGCAGTATTTT.

This clonotype was seen a few times. This chain uses TRBV29-1 with TRBJ1-2; 8 nucleotides line up with TRBD1. V lost 3 bases and J lost 3; bases outside the gene matches: 6. The CDR3 runs 14 residues. From germline, CDR1 is SQVTM and CDR2 ANQGSEA. CDR3 residues: CSVDRRGQDYGYTF. The CDR3 nucleotides read TGCAGCGTTGATCGCAGGGGGCAAGACTATGGCTACACCTTC.